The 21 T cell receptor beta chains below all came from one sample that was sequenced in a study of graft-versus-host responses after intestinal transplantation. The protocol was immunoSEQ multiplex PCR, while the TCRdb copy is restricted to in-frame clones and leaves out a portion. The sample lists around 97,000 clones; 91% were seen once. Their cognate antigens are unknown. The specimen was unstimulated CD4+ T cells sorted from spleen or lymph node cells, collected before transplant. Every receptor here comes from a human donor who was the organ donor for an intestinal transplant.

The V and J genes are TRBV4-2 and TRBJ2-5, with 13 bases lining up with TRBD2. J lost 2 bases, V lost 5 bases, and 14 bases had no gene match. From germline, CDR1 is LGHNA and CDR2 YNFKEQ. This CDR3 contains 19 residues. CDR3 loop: CASSSGPGLAGKWQETQYF. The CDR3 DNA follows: TGTGCCAGCAGCTCCGGACCGGGACTAGCGGGGAAGTGGCAAGAGACCCAGTACTTC.

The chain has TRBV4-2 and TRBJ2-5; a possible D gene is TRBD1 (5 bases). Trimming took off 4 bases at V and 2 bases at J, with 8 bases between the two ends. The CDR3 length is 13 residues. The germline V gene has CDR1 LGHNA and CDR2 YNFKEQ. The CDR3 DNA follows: TGTGCCAGCAGCCGACAGACTCAAGAGACCCAGTACTTC. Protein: CASSRQTQETQYF.

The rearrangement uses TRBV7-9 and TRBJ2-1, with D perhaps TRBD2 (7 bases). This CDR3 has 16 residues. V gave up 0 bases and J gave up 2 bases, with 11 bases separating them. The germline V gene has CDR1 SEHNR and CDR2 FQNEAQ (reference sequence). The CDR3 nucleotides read TGTGCCAGCAGCTTAGCTGTCGGGGGGCCCTACAATGAGCAGTTCTTC. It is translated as CASSLAVGGPYNEQFF.

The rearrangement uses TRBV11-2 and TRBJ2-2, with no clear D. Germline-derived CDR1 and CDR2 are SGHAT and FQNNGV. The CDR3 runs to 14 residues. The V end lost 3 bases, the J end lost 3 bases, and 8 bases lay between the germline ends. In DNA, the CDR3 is TGTGCCAGCAGCTTTAGCTCTTACACCGGGGAGCTGTTTTTT. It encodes CASSFSSYTGELFF.

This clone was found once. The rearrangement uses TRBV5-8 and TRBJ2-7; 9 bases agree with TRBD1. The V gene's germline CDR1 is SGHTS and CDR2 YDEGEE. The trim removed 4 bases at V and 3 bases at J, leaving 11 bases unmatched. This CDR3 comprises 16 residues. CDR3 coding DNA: TGTGCCAGCAGCCCCCGCGTGGGACAGGGAAGCTACGAGCAGTACTTC. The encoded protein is CASSPRVGQGSYEQYF.

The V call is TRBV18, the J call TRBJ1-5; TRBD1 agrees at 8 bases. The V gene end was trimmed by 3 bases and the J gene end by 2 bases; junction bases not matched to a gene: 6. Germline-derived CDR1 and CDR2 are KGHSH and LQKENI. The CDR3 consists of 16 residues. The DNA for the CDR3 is TGTGCCAGCTCACCCACACAGGGGGATGGCAATCAGCCCCAGCATTTT. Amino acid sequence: CASSPTQGDGNQPQHF.

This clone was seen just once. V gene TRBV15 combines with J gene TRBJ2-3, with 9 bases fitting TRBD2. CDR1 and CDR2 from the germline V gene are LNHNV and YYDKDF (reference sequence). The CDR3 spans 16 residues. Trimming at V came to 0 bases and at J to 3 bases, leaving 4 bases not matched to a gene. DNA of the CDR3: TGTGCCACCAGCAGAGAGGGGACTAGCCGGACAGATACGCAGTATTTT. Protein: CATSREGTSRTDTQYF. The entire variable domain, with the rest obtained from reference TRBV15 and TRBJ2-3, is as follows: DAMVIQNPRYQVTQFGKPVTLSCSQTLNHNVMYWYQQKSSQAPKLLFHYYDKDFNNEADTPDNFQSRRPNTSFCFLDIRSPGLGDTAMYLCATSREGTSRTDTQYFGPGTRLTVL.

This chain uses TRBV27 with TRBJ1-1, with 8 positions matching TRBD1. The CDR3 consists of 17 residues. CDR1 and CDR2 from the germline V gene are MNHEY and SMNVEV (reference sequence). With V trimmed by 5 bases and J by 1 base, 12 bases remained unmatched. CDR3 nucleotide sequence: TGTGCCAGCAGTATATTAGGGGTCGACAGGGGGAACACTGAAGCTTTCTTT. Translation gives CASSILGVDRGNTEAFF.

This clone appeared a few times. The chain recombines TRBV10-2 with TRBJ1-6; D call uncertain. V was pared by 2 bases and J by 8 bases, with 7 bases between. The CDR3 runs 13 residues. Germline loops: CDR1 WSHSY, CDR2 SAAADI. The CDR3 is CASSELPDSPLHF. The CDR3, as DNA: TGCGCCAGCAGTGAGCTGCCAGATTCACCCCTCCACTTT.

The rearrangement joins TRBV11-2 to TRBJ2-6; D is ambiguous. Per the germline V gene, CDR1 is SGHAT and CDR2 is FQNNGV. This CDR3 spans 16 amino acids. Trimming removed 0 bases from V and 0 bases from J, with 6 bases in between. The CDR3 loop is CASSLDTSSGANVLTF. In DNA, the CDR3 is TGTGCCAGCAGCTTAGATACGAGCTCTGGGGCCAACGTCCTGACTTTC. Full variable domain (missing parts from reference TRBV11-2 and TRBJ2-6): EAGVAQSPRYKIIEKRQSVAFWCNPISGHATLYWYQQILGQGPKLLIQFQNNGVVDDSQLPKDRFSAERLKGVDSTLKIQPAKLEDSAVYLCASSLDTSSGANVLTFGAGSRLTVL.

In nucleotides, the CDR3 is TGTGCCAGCAGCTTCGCCGGGGGGACTAGCGGCCACAATGAGCAGTTCTTC. This codes for CASSFAGGTSGHNEQFF. This chain joins TRBV7-3 and TRBJ2-1, with 11 bases identical to TRBD2. The CDR3 runs 17 residues. The J segment lost 5 bases and the V segment lost 3 bases, leaving 9 bases of the junction unmatched. From germline, CDR1 is SGHTA and CDR2 FQGTGA. Supplemented by reference TRBV7-3 and TRBJ2-1, the full variable domain reads GAGVSQTPSNKVTEKGKYVELRCDPISGHTALYWYRQSLGQGPEFLIYFQGTGAADDSGLPNDRFFAVRPEGSVSTLKIQRTERGDSAVYLCASSFAGGTSGHNEQFFGPGTRLTVL.

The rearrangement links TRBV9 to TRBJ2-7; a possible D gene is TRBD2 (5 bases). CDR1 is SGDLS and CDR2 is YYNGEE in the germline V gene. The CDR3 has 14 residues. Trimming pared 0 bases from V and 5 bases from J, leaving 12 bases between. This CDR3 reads CASSVEPGSHEQYF. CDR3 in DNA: TGTGCCAGCAGCGTAGAACCGGGGAGCCACGAGCAGTACTTC.

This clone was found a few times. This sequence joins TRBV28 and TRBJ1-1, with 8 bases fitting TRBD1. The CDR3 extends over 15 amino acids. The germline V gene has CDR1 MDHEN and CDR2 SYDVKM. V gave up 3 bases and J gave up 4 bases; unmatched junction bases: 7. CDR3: CASSFRTGLSTEAFF. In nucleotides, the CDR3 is TGTGCCAGCAGTTTCCGGACAGGGTTGAGCACTGAAGCTTTCTTT. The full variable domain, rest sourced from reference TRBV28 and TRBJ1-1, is DVKVTQSSRYLVKRTGEKVFLECVQDMDHENMFWYRQDPGLGLRLIYFSYDVKMKEKGDIPEGYSVSREKKERFSLILESASTNQTSMYLCASSFRTGLSTEAFFGQGTRLTVV.

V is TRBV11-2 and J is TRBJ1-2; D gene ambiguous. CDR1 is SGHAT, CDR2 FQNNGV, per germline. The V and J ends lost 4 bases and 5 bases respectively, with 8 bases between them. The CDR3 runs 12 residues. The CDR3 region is CASSSGMYGYTF. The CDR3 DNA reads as TGTGCCAGCAGCTCTGGCATGTATGGCTACACCTTC.

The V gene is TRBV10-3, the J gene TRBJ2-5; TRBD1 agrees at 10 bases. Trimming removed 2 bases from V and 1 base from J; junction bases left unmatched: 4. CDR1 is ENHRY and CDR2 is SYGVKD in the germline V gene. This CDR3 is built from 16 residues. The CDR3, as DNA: TGTGCCATCAGTGAGGCCGGGACAGGGGTCCAAGAGACCCAGTACTTC. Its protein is CAISEAGTGVQETQYF.

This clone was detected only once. The CDR3, as DNA: TGCGCCAGCCGTCGAGGGGGTGGTGGCTACACCTTC. Translated, it gives CASRRGGGGYTF. V gene TRBV4-3 combines with J gene TRBJ1-2, with D perhaps TRBD1 (6 bases). The ends were cut back, 8 bases at V and 7 bases at J, with 14 bases in the middle. CDR1 LGHNA and CDR2 YSLEER come from the germline V gene. The CDR3 extends over 12 amino acids.

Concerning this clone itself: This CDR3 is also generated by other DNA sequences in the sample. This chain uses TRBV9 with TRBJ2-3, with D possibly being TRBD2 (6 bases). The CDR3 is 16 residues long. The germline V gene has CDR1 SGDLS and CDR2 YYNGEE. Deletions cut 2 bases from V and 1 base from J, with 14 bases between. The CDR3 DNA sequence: TGTGCCAGCAGCGTGGGTCTGTCGGGGGGCACAGATACGCAGTATTTT. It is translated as CASSVGLSGGTDTQYF.

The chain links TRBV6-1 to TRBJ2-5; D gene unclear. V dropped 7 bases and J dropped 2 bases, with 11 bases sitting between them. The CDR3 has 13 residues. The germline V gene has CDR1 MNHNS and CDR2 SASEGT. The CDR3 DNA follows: TGTGCCAGCACAGGTACATTTCAAGAGACCCAGTACTTC. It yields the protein CASTGTFQETQYF.

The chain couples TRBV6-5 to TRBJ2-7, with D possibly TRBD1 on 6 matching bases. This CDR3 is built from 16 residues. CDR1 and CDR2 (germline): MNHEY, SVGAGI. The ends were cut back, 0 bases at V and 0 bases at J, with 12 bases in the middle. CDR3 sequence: CASSYSGQGSSYEQYF. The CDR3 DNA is TGTGCCAGCAGTTACTCGGGGCAGGGGTCCTCCTACGAGCAGTACTTC.

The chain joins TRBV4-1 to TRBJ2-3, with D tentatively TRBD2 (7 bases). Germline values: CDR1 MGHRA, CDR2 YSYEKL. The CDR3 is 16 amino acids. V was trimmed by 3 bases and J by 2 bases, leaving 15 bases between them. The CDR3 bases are TGCGCCAGCAGCCACCGAGGGGGGGGCCTCACAGATACGCAGTATTTT. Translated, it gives CASSHRGGGLTDTQYF.

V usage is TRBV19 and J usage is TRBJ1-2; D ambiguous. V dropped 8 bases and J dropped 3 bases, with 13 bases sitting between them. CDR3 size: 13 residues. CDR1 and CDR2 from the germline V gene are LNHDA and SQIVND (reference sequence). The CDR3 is CASGLWRDYGYTF. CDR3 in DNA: TGTGCCAGTGGGCTGTGGAGGGACTATGGCTACACCTTC.